A selection of T cell receptor beta chains follows, all from one sample in a study of shared clonotypes between healthy human individuals. Sequencing used immunoSEQ multiplex PCR; TCRdb keeps in-frame clones, though not all of them. The sample has 2 million to 2.5 million clones, 93% seen once; the top ten hold 0.39%. Source material: naive CD4+ T cells from PBMCs. The receptors originated from a man aged 18-30 years in good health. Some clones in this sample may be carry-over from other donors' samples. CDR3s include the opening cysteine and the closing phenylalanine or tryptophan. The D gene is left open where the match is weak. A clone size is listed for some rows: how often the clone was seen (once, few, many), or a class if it is expanded.

j_gene,abundance,d_gene,v_gene,CDR3aa,CDR3nt
TRBJ2-7,-,-,TRBV7-8,CASSRRGPSSYEQYF,TGTGCCAGCAGCCGCAGGGGCCCAAGCTCCTACGAGCAGTACTTC
TRBJ1-5,-,-,TRBV27,CASSLQGRAYSNQPQHF,TGTGCCAGCAGTTTACAGGGCAGGGCCTATAGCAATCAGCCCCAGCATTTT
TRBJ2-7,-,-,TRBV6-5,CASKDGTSYEQYF,TGTGCCAGTAAGGACGGTACTTCCTACGAGCAGTACTTC
TRBJ1-1,-,-,TRBV30,CAWSGAGAEAFF,TGTGCCTGGAGTGGGGCCGGGGCTGAAGCTTTCTTT
TRBJ2-7,-,-,TRBV4-2,CASSQEVGGSSYEQYF,TGTGCCAGCAGCCAAGAGGTCGGGGGTAGCTCCTACGAGCAGTACTTC
TRBJ2-1,-,TRBD2,TRBV7-3,CASSSGTSDYNEQFF,TGTGCCAGCAGCTCCGGGACTAGCGACTACAATGAGCAGTTCTTC
TRBJ1-2,-,-,TRBV5-1,CASRQMGRYGYTF,TGCGCCAGCAGGCAAATGGGACGCTATGGCTACACCTTC
TRBJ2-1,-,-,TRBV9,CASSVVPSPANNEQFF,TGTGCCAGCAGCGTAGTCCCTAGCCCCGCTAACAATGAGCAGTTCTTC
TRBJ2-1,-,-,TRBV10-3,CAISLDRDYNEQFF,TGTGCCATCAGCCTGGACAGAGATTACAATGAGCAGTTCTTC
TRBJ1-3,-,-,TRBV19,CASRQQLGQLSGNTIYF,TGTGCCAGTAGACAACAACTGGGACAACTCTCTGGAAACACCATATATTTT
TRBJ1-5,-,-,TRBV6-6,CASRPRRGNQPQHF,TGTGCCAGCAGGCCCCGGAGAGGCAATCAGCCCCAGCATTTT
TRBJ2-5,-,TRBD1,TRBV11-1,CASSSLWDRDQETQYF,TGTGCCAGCAGCTCCCTTTGGGACAGGGATCAAGAGACCCAGTACTTC
TRBJ2-7,-,-,TRBV6-1,CASGSYEQYF,TGTGCCAGCGGCTCCTACGAGCAGTACTTC
TRBJ1-6,-,TRBD1,TRBV28,CASTTPDREGSPLHF,TGTGCCAGCACCACGCCGGACAGGGAAGGCTCACCCCTCCACTTT
TRBJ2-1,-,-,TRBV7-3,CASSVGQANYNEQFF,TGTGCCAGCAGCGTGGGACAAGCGAACTACAATGAGCAGTTCTTC
TRBJ2-4,-,-,TRBV7-2,CASSPTLTINIQYF,TGTGCCAGCAGCCCGACCCTTACCATAAACATTCAGTACTTC
TRBJ1-2,-,-,TRBV6-4,CASSEDVGYGYTF,TGTGCCAGCAGTGAAGACGTTGGCTATGGCTACACCTTC
TRBJ1-1,-,-,TRBV11-2,CASSLSANTEAFF,TGTGCCAGCAGCTTATCAGCTAACACTGAAGCTTTCTTT
TRBJ2-7,-,TRBD2,TRBV5-1,CASSLTSGSYEQYF,TGCGCCAGCAGCCTGACTAGCGGGAGCTACGAGCAGTACTTC
TRBJ2-5,-,TRBD1,TRBV6-1,CASRAWTGVGETQYF,TGTGCCAGCAGGGCCTGGACAGGGGTGGGGGAGACCCAGTACTTC
TRBJ1-5,-,-,TRBV11-2,CASSLQGGYNQPQHF,TGTGCCAGCAGCCTACAGGGAGGGTATAATCAGCCCCAGCATTTT
TRBJ2-7,-,-,TRBV6-6,CASSRNTGWDYYEQYF,TGTGCCAGCAGTCGAAATACAGGGTGGGATTACTACGAGCAGTACTTC
TRBJ1-4,-,-,TRBV4-3,CASSLNSNRAVGNEKLFF,TGCGCCAGCAGCCTCAACTCTAACAGGGCGGTGGGTAATGAAAAACTGTTTTTT
TRBJ1-2,-,-,TRBV21-1,CWVPDGGYTF,TGTTGGGTGCCAGACGGTGGCTACACCTTC
TRBJ2-1,-,TRBD1,TRBV15,CATSGKTGLSYNEQFF,TGTGCCACCAGCGGAAAGACAGGGTTATCCTACAATGAGCAGTTCTTC
TRBJ1-1,-,TRBD1,TRBV5-1,CASSLTGVLAEAFF,TGCGCCAGCAGCTTGACAGGGGTTCTCGCTGAAGCTTTCTTT
TRBJ2-7,-,TRBD1,TRBV6-1,CASTQQGQAGEQYF,TGTGCCAGCACCCAACAGGGGCAGGCCGGAGAGCAGTACTTC
TRBJ2-5,-,-,TRBV2,CASSEPETQYF,TGTGCCAGCAGTGAACCAGAGACCCAGTACTTC
TRBJ1-2,-,-,TRBV27,CASSLPPGHPTF,TGTGCCAGCAGTTTACCGCCGGGACACCCAACCTTC
TRBJ2-6,-,-,TRBV19,CASSIEDTGANVLTF,TGTGCCAGTAGTATAGAGGACACTGGGGCCAACGTCCTGACTTTC
TRBJ1-2,-,TRBD1,TRBV30,CAWSATGGNGYTF,TGTGCCTGGAGTGCAACAGGGGGCAATGGCTACACCTTC
TRBJ2-5,-,-,TRBV11-2,CASSILGLGTQYF,TGTGCCAGCAGCATACTAGGATTGGGGACCCAGTACTTC
TRBJ2-1,-,TRBD1,TRBV4-2,CASSPLSGTGITEQFF,TGTGCCAGCAGCCCGCTCTCCGGGACAGGGATCACTGAGCAGTTCTTC
TRBJ1-1,-,-,TRBV6-1,CASSEAVRGTEAFF,TGTGCCAGCAGTGAAGCGGTGAGGGGAACTGAAGCTTTCTTT
TRBJ1-2,-,TRBD1,TRBV6-1,CASRTGQGWYYGYTF,TGTGCCAGCAGGACCGGACAGGGGTGGTACTATGGCTACACCTTC
TRBJ2-1,-,-,TRBV12-2,CASRSPQGGGNEQFF,TGTGCAAGTCGCTCCCCACAGGGGGGGGGTAATGAGCAGTTCTTC
TRBJ2-5,-,TRBD2,TRBV4-1,CASSQVPNRGSGQETQYF,TGCGCCAGCAGCCAAGTTCCCAACCGCGGGAGTGGTCAAGAGACCCAGTACTTC
TRBJ2-7,-,-,TRBV7-2,CASSLGGTRADYEQYF,TGTGCCAGCAGCCTCGGCGGGACGAGGGCCGACTACGAGCAGTACTTC
TRBJ2-4,-,-,TRBV11-3,CASSLEPGNIQYF,TGTGCCAGCAGCTTAGAGCCAGGAAACATTCAGTACTTC
TRBJ1-4,-,-,TRBV5-1,CASRQTGRNEKLFF,TGCGCCAGCCGCCAAACAGGGAGGAATGAAAAACTGTTTTTT
TRBJ2-7,once,-,TRBV5-1,CASSLGPPGTGGYEQYF,TGCGCCAGCAGCTTGGGACCCCCCGGGACTGGGGGCTACGAGCAGTACTTC
TRBJ1-2,few,-,TRBV4-2,CASSQGDLWGYTF,TGTGCCAGCAGCCAAGGGGACCTTTGGGGCTACACCTTC
TRBJ1-3,once,TRBD1,TRBV28,CASSLAGGPGNTIYF,TGTGCCAGCAGTTTGGCAGGGGGCCCTGGAAACACCATATATTTT
TRBJ2-5,-,TRBD2,TRBV7-8,CASSLGLAETQYF,TGTGCCAGCAGCTTAGGACTAGCGGAGACCCAGTACTTC
TRBJ2-2,-,-,TRBV13,CASSPRRKGAGELFF,TGTGCCAGCAGCCCAAGACGCAAGGGGGCCGGGGAGCTGTTTTTT
TRBJ1-2,-,-,TRBV4-1,CASRGLQNYGYTF,TGCGCCAGCCGTGGACTGCAGAACTATGGCTACACCTTC
TRBJ1-2,-,-,TRBV9,CASSPRQLSNYGYTF,TGTGCCAGCAGCCCCAGGCAGCTGTCTAACTATGGCTACACCTTC
TRBJ2-5,-,-,TRBV5-6,CASSLEAGQTQYF,TGTGCCAGCAGCTTGGAGGCAGGGCAGACCCAGTACTTC
TRBJ2-1,-,-,TRBV6-5,CASSYSWGMNEQFF,TGTGCCAGCAGTTACTCTTGGGGGATGAATGAGCAGTTCTTC
TRBJ1-1,-,-,TRBV7-2,CASSANWNTEAFF,TGTGCCAGCAGCGCCAACTGGAACACTGAAGCTTTCTTT
TRBJ2-7,-,-,TRBV27,CASSLVGPWGTSYEQYF,TGTGCCAGCAGTTTAGTAGGGCCTTGGGGTACATCCTACGAGCAGTACTTC
TRBJ1-1,-,-,TRBV4-2,CASSQVETEAFF,TGTGCCAGCAGCCAAGTTGAAACTGAAGCTTTCTTT
TRBJ2-1,-,TRBD2,TRBV7-2,CASSLLPGLATDEQFF,TGTGCCAGCAGCCTTTTACCGGGACTAGCGACGGATGAGCAGTTCTTC
TRBJ2-3,-,TRBD2,TRBV7-9,CASSPRIAGDTDTQYF,TGTGCCAGCAGCCCCAGGATAGCGGGAGACACAGATACGCAGTATTTT
TRBJ2-5,-,-,TRBV6-5,CASSFRTSQETQYF,TGTGCCAGCAGTTTCAGAACATCCCAAGAGACCCAGTACTTC
TRBJ2-2,-,TRBD1,TRBV5-1,CASSFGTGVNTGELFF,TGCGCCAGCAGTTTTGGTACAGGGGTAAATACCGGGGAGCTGTTTTTT
TRBJ1-4,-,-,TRBV5-4,CASSLGGTNEKLFF,TGTGCCAGCAGCTTGGGGGGTACAAATGAAAAACTGTTTTTT